Listed below are T cell receptor beta chains from one sample, sequenced in a study of cytomegalovirus exposure and HLA in healthy donors. This table comes from immunoSEQ multiplex PCR, and its TCRdb copy is limited to in-frame clones, with some not included. Here the sample spans under 250,000 clones, around 80% being singletons. The specimen sequenced was PBMCs. These receptor sequences come from a boy between 10 and 17 years old in good health and CMV-seronegative. CDR3s include the opening cysteine and the closing phenylalanine or tryptophan. Each record gives: CDR3 DNA, CDR3 protein, D gene, J gene, V gene, clone size. A D gene is named only where the DNA matches it firmly. Size values are once, few and many counts, or a class for expanded clones, and some rows have none.

cdr3_nt: TGTGCCAGTCAGCCTCCAGGGTACTATGGCTACACCTTC; cdr3_aa: CASQPPGYYGYTF; d_call: -; j_call: TRBJ1-2; v_call: TRBV19; clone_size: -
cdr3_nt: TGTGCCAGCAGTCTAGAGACTAAGGAGACCCAGTACTTC; cdr3_aa: CASSLETKETQYF; d_call: -; j_call: TRBJ2-5; v_call: TRBV2; clone_size: -
cdr3_nt: TGTGCCAGCAGCTTATCCGGGACTAGCGGGTTTAGCTCCTACAATGAGCAGTTCTTC; cdr3_aa: CASSLSGTSGFSSYNEQFF; d_call: -; j_call: TRBJ2-1; v_call: TRBV12-1; clone_size: -
cdr3_nt: TGTGCCAGCAGTGCGAAGGGGGCGCGGAACACCGGGGAGCTGTTTTTT; cdr3_aa: CASSAKGARNTGELFF; d_call: TRBD1; j_call: TRBJ2-2; v_call: TRBV6-1; clone_size: -
cdr3_nt: TGTGCCAGCAGCCCGGGGGGGCGATTAGAGACCCAGTACTTC; cdr3_aa: CASSPGGRLETQYF; d_call: TRBD2; j_call: TRBJ2-5; v_call: TRBV11-3; clone_size: few
cdr3_nt: TGTGCCAGCAGCGTAGATGGAGGACAGGGGTCTGAAGCTTTCTTT; cdr3_aa: CASSVDGGQGSEAFF; d_call: TRBD1; j_call: TRBJ1-1; v_call: TRBV9; clone_size: -
cdr3_nt: TGTGCCACCAGGACACTTCGACCAGATACGCAGTATTTT; cdr3_aa: CATRTLRPDTQYF; d_call: -; j_call: TRBJ2-3; v_call: TRBV27; clone_size: -
cdr3_nt: TGTGCCTGGAGCCTTCAAGCGGGCGGCAATCAGCCCCAGCATTTT; cdr3_aa: CAWSLQAGGNQPQHF; d_call: -; j_call: TRBJ1-5; v_call: TRBV30; clone_size: -
cdr3_nt: TGTGCCAGCAGCTCGCGGGTACCTTACAATGAGCAGTTCTTC; cdr3_aa: CASSSRVPYNEQFF; d_call: -; j_call: TRBJ2-1; v_call: TRBV11-3; clone_size: -
cdr3_nt: TGTGCCAGCAGGACGCGAGACAGTCCCTATGGCTACACCTTC; cdr3_aa: CASRTRDSPYGYTF; d_call: -; j_call: TRBJ1-2; v_call: TRBV2; clone_size: once
cdr3_nt: TGTGCCAGCAAGCGCCCAGGGGGAACTGAAGCTTTCTTT; cdr3_aa: CASKRPGGTEAFF; d_call: TRBD1; j_call: TRBJ1-1; v_call: TRBV6-5; clone_size: -
cdr3_nt: TGCGCCAGCAGTGAGGGACATGGGAACACTGAAGCTTTCTTT; cdr3_aa: CASSEGHGNTEAFF; d_call: -; j_call: TRBJ1-1; v_call: TRBV10-1; clone_size: -
cdr3_nt: TGTGCCAGCAGTGGACAGGGGAATAGCAATCAGCCCCAGCATTTT; cdr3_aa: CASSGQGNSNQPQHF; d_call: TRBD1; j_call: TRBJ1-5; v_call: TRBV6-6; clone_size: -
cdr3_nt: TGTGCCAGCAGTGAACCTAGCGGGGGGACCCAAGAGACCCAGTACTTC; cdr3_aa: CASSEPSGGTQETQYF; d_call: TRBD2; j_call: TRBJ2-5; v_call: TRBV6-1; clone_size: -
cdr3_nt: TGTGCCAGCAGTCAAGCGGGGGGCCAAGAGACCCAGTACTTC; cdr3_aa: CASSQAGGQETQYF; d_call: TRBD2; j_call: TRBJ2-5; v_call: TRBV6-1; clone_size: -
cdr3_nt: TGTGCCAGCAGTGTAGCGGCCGGAGTTTCCTACGAGCAGTACTTC; cdr3_aa: CASSVAAGVSYEQYF; d_call: -; j_call: TRBJ2-7; v_call: TRBV2; clone_size: -
cdr3_nt: TGTGCCAGCAGCCCTGTACAGGGGAGGAACGAACTGTTTTTT; cdr3_aa: CASSPVQGRNELFF; d_call: TRBD1; j_call: TRBJ1-4; v_call: TRBV11-2; clone_size: -
cdr3_nt: TGTGCCAGCACCCTGAGCGAGCGGGGGGCGTCAGGGGAGCTGTTTTTT; cdr3_aa: CASTLSERGASGELFF; d_call: TRBD2; j_call: TRBJ2-2; v_call: TRBV7-9; clone_size: few
cdr3_nt: TGTGCCAGCAGCTTGGGGCAGGCAGTCACCGGGGAGCTGTTTTTT; cdr3_aa: CASSLGQAVTGELFF; d_call: -; j_call: TRBJ2-2; v_call: TRBV5-4; clone_size: -
cdr3_nt: TGTGCCAGCAGCCCTACAGGCTCCATGAAATCATTAGAGCAGTACTTC; cdr3_aa: CASSPTGSMKSLEQYF; d_call: -; j_call: TRBJ2-7; v_call: TRBV9; clone_size: once
cdr3_nt: TGCGCCAGCAGCTTGGATTTAGCGGAGCAGTACTTC; cdr3_aa: CASSLDLAEQYF; d_call: -; j_call: TRBJ2-7; v_call: TRBV5-1; clone_size: -
cdr3_nt: TGTGCCAGCAGTCATGCAGGGGAAGATGAAAAACTGTTTTTT; cdr3_aa: CASSHAGEDEKLFF; d_call: -; j_call: TRBJ1-4; v_call: TRBV11-3; clone_size: -
cdr3_nt: TGTGCCAGCAGCTTGGGCGGGGCCCGCACAGATACGCAGTATTTT; cdr3_aa: CASSLGGARTDTQYF; d_call: -; j_call: TRBJ2-3; v_call: TRBV5-4; clone_size: once
cdr3_nt: TGCGCCAGCAGCCAACTTAGCGGGAGTTACGAGCAGTACTTC; cdr3_aa: CASSQLSGSYEQYF; d_call: TRBD2; j_call: TRBJ2-7; v_call: TRBV4-1; clone_size: -
cdr3_nt: TGTGCCAGCAGCCCCCGGGACAGGGTTACTGGGGCCAACGTCCTGACTTTC; cdr3_aa: CASSPRDRVTGANVLTF; d_call: TRBD1; j_call: TRBJ2-6; v_call: TRBV7-3; clone_size: once
cdr3_nt: TGTGCCAGCAGCTTAGTCACCGGGAGCGAGCAGTACTTC; cdr3_aa: CASSLVTGSEQYF; d_call: -; j_call: TRBJ2-7; v_call: TRBV7-9; clone_size: -
cdr3_nt: TGTGCCAGCTCTTCCCGAGGGACTTCTTATCAGGGGGAGCTGTTTTTT; cdr3_aa: CASSSRGTSYQGELFF; d_call: -; j_call: TRBJ2-2; v_call: TRBV7-2; clone_size: -
cdr3_nt: TGTGCCAGCAGCTTTCCCCTACACGAGCAGTACTTC; cdr3_aa: CASSFPLHEQYF; d_call: -; j_call: TRBJ2-7; v_call: TRBV7-9; clone_size: few
cdr3_nt: TGTGCCAGCAGTATCGACACAGAAAATGAAGCTTTCTTT; cdr3_aa: CASSIDTENEAFF; d_call: -; j_call: TRBJ1-1; v_call: TRBV2; clone_size: -
cdr3_nt: TGTGCCAGCACCCCTACAGGGGACTATGGCTACACCTTC; cdr3_aa: CASTPTGDYGYTF; d_call: TRBD1; j_call: TRBJ1-2; v_call: TRBV25-1; clone_size: -
cdr3_nt: TGTGCCAGCAGCTTTTCAACAGTCATGAACACTGAAGCTTTCTTT; cdr3_aa: CASSFSTVMNTEAFF; d_call: -; j_call: TRBJ1-1; v_call: TRBV7-9; clone_size: -
cdr3_nt: TGTGCCAGCAGTGAAGTCGAAGGACTAGGCAGTGAGCAGTTCTTC; cdr3_aa: CASSEVEGLGSEQFF; d_call: TRBD2; j_call: TRBJ2-1; v_call: TRBV6-1; clone_size: -
cdr3_nt: TGTGCCAGTAGTATTCGGGGGGACAATGAGCAGTTCTTC; cdr3_aa: CASSIRGDNEQFF; d_call: TRBD2; j_call: TRBJ2-1; v_call: TRBV19; clone_size: once
cdr3_nt: TGTGCCAGCAGCTTAGAATTAGCGGGGGGAAGCACAGATACGCAGTATTTT; cdr3_aa: CASSLELAGGSTDTQYF; d_call: TRBD2; j_call: TRBJ2-3; v_call: TRBV11-3; clone_size: -
cdr3_nt: TGTGCCAGCTCACCACCCCGGAGGGTAGGCTACACCTTC; cdr3_aa: CASSPPRRVGYTF; d_call: -; j_call: TRBJ1-2; v_call: TRBV18; clone_size: -
cdr3_nt: TGTGCCAGCTCACCGCAATTACTTCAGGGACTTTGGGCCACTGAAGCTTTCTTT; cdr3_aa: CASSPQLLQGLWATEAFF; d_call: -; j_call: TRBJ1-1; v_call: TRBV18; clone_size: -
cdr3_nt: TGTGCCTGGAGTGTACTGGACAGGGACTCCTACGAGCAGTACTTC; cdr3_aa: CAWSVLDRDSYEQYF; d_call: TRBD1; j_call: TRBJ2-7; v_call: TRBV30; clone_size: -
cdr3_nt: TGTGCCAGTAGTATGTGGTCGCAGGCCAATAATCAGCCCCAGCATTTT; cdr3_aa: CASSMWSQANNQPQHF; d_call: -; j_call: TRBJ1-5; v_call: TRBV19; clone_size: -
cdr3_nt: TGCAGCGTTGTGCTGAGGAGGGGTCGACTCTCCTACGAGCAGTACTTC; cdr3_aa: CSVVLRRGRLSYEQYF; d_call: -; j_call: TRBJ2-7; v_call: TRBV29-1; clone_size: -
cdr3_nt: TGTGCCAGCAGTAAGATACAGGGTGGTGGCTACACCTTC; cdr3_aa: CASSKIQGGGYTF; d_call: -; j_call: TRBJ1-2; v_call: TRBV6-5; clone_size: -
cdr3_nt: TGTGCCATCAGCGAGGGGCTGTTGAACACTGAAGCTTTCTTT; cdr3_aa: CAISEGLLNTEAFF; d_call: -; j_call: TRBJ1-1; v_call: TRBV10-3; clone_size: -
cdr3_nt: TGTGCCAGCAGTTGGACAGGGACGAGGAACACTGAAGCTTTCTTT; cdr3_aa: CASSWTGTRNTEAFF; d_call: TRBD1; j_call: TRBJ1-1; v_call: TRBV9; clone_size: -
cdr3_nt: TGTGCCAGCAGAGTAGGGTCTAGCGGAGGCAATGAGCAGTTCTTC; cdr3_aa: CASRVGSSGGNEQFF; d_call: TRBD2; j_call: TRBJ2-1; v_call: TRBV9; clone_size: once
cdr3_nt: TGTGCCAGCAGCGCGGGGGGGGTCACCACCGGGGAGCTGTTTTTT; cdr3_aa: CASSAGGVTTGELFF; d_call: TRBD2; j_call: TRBJ2-2; v_call: TRBV7-8; clone_size: -
cdr3_nt: TGTGCCAGCAGCCTATATAGGGGGGGCCACTACGAGCAGTACTTC; cdr3_aa: CASSLYRGGHYEQYF; d_call: -; j_call: TRBJ2-7; v_call: TRBV6-5; clone_size: -
cdr3_nt: TGCGCCAGCAGCTTGGGCTACTTAGACACAGATACGCAGTATTTT; cdr3_aa: CASSLGYLDTDTQYF; d_call: -; j_call: TRBJ2-3; v_call: TRBV5-1; clone_size: -
cdr3_nt: TGTGCCAGCAGTGAAGCCGGGAGCGCGGGCCTGAACACTGAAGCTTTCTTT; cdr3_aa: CASSEAGSAGLNTEAFF; d_call: -; j_call: TRBJ1-1; v_call: TRBV6-1; clone_size: -
cdr3_nt: TGTGCCATCAGTGATGCGGGTGCAGAATCTGGCTACACCTTC; cdr3_aa: CAISDAGAESGYTF; d_call: -; j_call: TRBJ1-2; v_call: TRBV10-3; clone_size: -
cdr3_nt: TGTGCCAGCAGGGCTACTAGCGGGGGGGCGGTCGGGGAGCTGTTTTTT; cdr3_aa: CASRATSGGAVGELFF; d_call: TRBD2; j_call: TRBJ2-2; v_call: TRBV9; clone_size: -
cdr3_nt: TGTGCCAGCAGCGTAGGGCTCAGCAGGGGTGCCTACAATGAGCAGTTCTTC; cdr3_aa: CASSVGLSRGAYNEQFF; d_call: -; j_call: TRBJ2-1; v_call: TRBV9; clone_size: -
cdr3_nt: TGTGCCAGCAGCGAGAGCGGGGGGGATTACAATGAGCAGTTCTTC; cdr3_aa: CASSESGGDYNEQFF; d_call: TRBD2; j_call: TRBJ2-1; v_call: TRBV7-3; clone_size: -